Shown below are 6 T cell receptor beta chains from a single sample sequenced in a study of control samples from healthy donors and cancer patients (dated by TCRdb to 2020 to 2021). The library was made by the immunoSEQ multiplex PCR assay. The table comes from immuneACCESS by way of TCRdb, which keeps in-frame sequences with V and J called. Part of the clones is missing from these tables; in studies checked, under half for an unresolved V gene and the rest for unknown reasons. This sample comprises 150,000 to 180,000 clones, approximately 93% of them detected only once. About 5.6% of the sample lies in the top ten. The sequenced sample consisted of blood. These receptors all come from a man aged 35 to 55 in good health.

The CDR3 DNA reads TGTGCCAGCAGCTTAGGACAGGGGAGGAATTCACCCCTCCACTTT. Translation: CASSLGQGRNSPLHF. J is TRBJ1-6 and V is TRBV9, with TRBD1 matching 9 bases. The CDR3 runs 15 residues. The germline CDR1 and CDR2 sequences are SGDLS and YYNGEE. The junction had 6 bases not matched to a gene; V was cut back by 4 bases and J by 7 bases. Together with reference TRBV9 and TRBJ1-6, the CDR3 gives the full variable domain: DSGVTQTPKHLITATGQRVTLRCSPRSGDLSVYWYQQSLDQGLQFLIQYYNGEERAKGNILERFSAQQFPDLHSELNLSSLELGDSALYFCASSLGQGRNSPLHFGNGTRLTVT.

The chain is built from TRBV28 and TRBJ2-4; D ambiguous. The CDR3 spans 15 residues. V was clipped by 6 bases and J by 0 bases, with 12 bases between them. The germline V gene encodes CDR1 MDHEN and CDR2 SYDVKM. The CDR3 DNA reads as TGTGCCAGCAGGCGTAGAACGTTAGCCAAAAACATTCAGTACTTC. Amino acids: CASRRRTLAKNIQYF.

The V call is TRBV7-2, the J call TRBJ1-4; perhaps TRBD1 as D (5 bases). This CDR3 has 15 amino acids. CDR1 and CDR2 (germline): SGHTA, FQGNSA. Between the trimmed V and J ends, which lost 1 base and 5 bases, there was a span of 11 bases. CDR3 in amino acids: CASSLGGRVNEKLFF. The CDR3 DNA sequence: TGTGCCAGCAGCTTAGGGGGACGGGTAAATGAAAAACTGTTTTTT.

V gene TRBV7-9 combines with J gene TRBJ1-6; no firm D call. CDR3 size: 15 residues. Germline CDR1 reads SEHNR; CDR2 reads FQNEAQ (reference sequence). The V end was cut by 0 bases, the J end by 8 bases, with 11 bases between. The CDR3 DNA reads as TGTGCCAGCAGCTTAGCGGGCGGCGGGCATTCACCCCTCCACTTT. Translation: CASSLAGGGHSPLHF.

The chain carries TRBV10-3 and TRBJ2-7, with 7 positions matching TRBD1. Per germline, CDR1 ENHRY and CDR2 SYGVKD. The CDR3 consists of 14 residues. The trim removed 4 bases at V and 1 base at J, leaving 4 bases unmatched. CDR3 loop: CAISGRDSSYEQYF. CDR3 in DNA: TGTGCCATCAGTGGCCGGGACAGTTCCTACGAGCAGTACTTC.

The chain employs TRBV30 and TRBJ1-1, with D unclear. Trimming removed 2 bases from V and 6 bases from J, with 16 bases in between. The germline gives CDR1 GTSNPN, CDR2 SVGIG (reference sequence). The CDR3 sequence is 14 residues long. The CDR3 DNA sequence: TGTGCCTGGAGTACCGGGGTAGGGTTTTCTGAAGCTTTCTTT. This codes for CAWSTGVGFSEAFF. Using reference TRBV30 and TRBJ1-1 for the parts outside the CDR3, the full variable domain is SQTIHQWPATLVQPVGSPLSLECTVEGTSNPNLYWYRQAAGRGLQLLFYSVGIGQISSEVPQNLSASRPQDRQFILSSKKLLLSDSGFYLCAWSTGVGFSEAFFGQGTRLTVV.